This T cell receptor (beta chain) was captured by sequencing in a study of blood T cell repertoires in COVID-19. Looking at the study overall: PBMCs, B-cell-depleted T cells, or T cells were the source of the cDNA or gDNA that made up the material.

Germline CDR1 MDHEN, CDR2 SYDVKM. The CDR3 covers 15 residues. Trimming pared 3 bases from V and 1 base from J, leaving 10 bases between. Study processing details: Amplification with reference gene primers provided the estimates of nucleated cell counts. Data came from immunoSEQ multiplex PCR; TCRdb stores just in-frame clones and leaves some out. The D gene and trimming were derived from the DNA, and the V and J assignments and clone size from that table. The table lists about 200,000 clones, about nine tenths of them singletons. Material: peripheral blood. The TCR sequence derives from a man aged 55 to 69 who had recovered from COVID-19. The chain links TRBV28 to TRBJ2-4; no clear D. As DNA, the CDR3 is TGTGCCAGCAGTTTGGCCAGCGCGGCCAAAAACATTCAGTACTTC. The encoded protein is CASSLASAAKNIQYF. The full variable domain, completed using reference TRBV28 and TRBJ2-4, is DVKVTQSSRYLVKRTGEKVFLECVQDMDHENMFWYRQDPGLGLRLIYFSYDVKMKEKGDIPEGYSVSREKKERFSLILESASTNQTSMYLCASSLASAAKNIQYFGAGTRLSVL.